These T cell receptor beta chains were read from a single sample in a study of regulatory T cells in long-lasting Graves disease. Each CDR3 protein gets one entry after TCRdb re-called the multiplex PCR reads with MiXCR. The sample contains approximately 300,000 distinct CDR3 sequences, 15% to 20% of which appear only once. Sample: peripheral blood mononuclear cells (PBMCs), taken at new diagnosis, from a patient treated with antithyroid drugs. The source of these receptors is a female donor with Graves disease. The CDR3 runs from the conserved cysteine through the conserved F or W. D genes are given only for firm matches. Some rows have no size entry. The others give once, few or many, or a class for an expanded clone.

CDR3: CAIRAGTSDNEQFF; DNA: TGTGCCATTAGAGCCGGGACTTCCGACAATGAGCAGTTCTTC; D: .; size: many; J: TRBJ2-1; V: TRBV2
CDR3: CASSLGTGGSGANVLTF; DNA: TGCGCCAGCAGCTTAGGGACAGGGGGCAGTGGGGCCAACGTCCTGACTTTC; D: TRBD1; size: few; J: TRBJ2-6; V: TRBV5-1
CDR3: CASSFGDQPQHF; DNA: TGTGCCAGCAGTTTCGGGGATCAGCCCCAGCATTTT; D: .; size: many; J: TRBJ1-5; V: TRBV12-3/TRBV12-4
CDR3: CASTSPGRPQHF; DNA: TGTGCCAGCACGTCCCCGGGGAGGCCCCAGCATTTT; D: .; size: .; J: TRBJ1-5; V: TRBV28
CDR3: CASTQLEGADTQYF; DNA: TGTGCCAGTACCCAACTAGAAGGGGCAGATACGCAGTATTTT; D: .; size: many; J: TRBJ2-3; V: TRBV19
CDR3: CATSDLGQETQYF; DNA: TGTGCCACCAGTGATTTGGGCCAAGAGACCCAGTACTTC; D: .; size: many; J: TRBJ2-5; V: TRBV24-1
CDR3: CASSRASGATGELFF; DNA: TGTGCCAGCAGTCGGGCTAGCGGAGCCACCGGGGAGCTGTTTTTT; D: TRBD2; size: many; J: TRBJ2-2; V: TRBV12-3/TRBV12-4
CDR3: CASSPGRTLRNEQFF; DNA: TGTGCCAGCAGCCCCGGTCGGACACTAAGGAATGAGCAGTTCTTC; D: .; size: many; J: TRBJ2-1; V: TRBV3-1
CDR3: CASSLNPGTGDQPQHF; DNA: TGTGCCAGCAGCCTCAATCCCGGGACAGGGGATCAGCCCCAGCATTTT; D: TRBD1; size: .; J: TRBJ1-5; V: TRBV7-8
CDR3: CASSGWVAGGPDTQYF; DNA: TGTGCCAGCAGCGGGTGGGTAGCGGGAGGGCCAGATACGCAGTATTTT; D: TRBD2; size: .; J: TRBJ2-3; V: TRBV9
CDR3: CSVDTGRGPSEQYF; DNA: TGCAGCGTTGATACTGGGAGGGGGCCGTCCGAGCAGTACTTC; D: .; size: few; J: TRBJ2-7; V: TRBV29-1
CDR3: CASSYRNPDVYEQYF; DNA: TGTGCCAGCAGTTACCGAAACCCGGACGTCTACGAGCAGTACTTC; D: .; size: many; J: TRBJ2-7; V: TRBV6-2/TRBV6-3
CDR3: CASGRSGTNEQFF; DNA: TGTGCCAGCGGAAGGAGCGGGACAAATGAGCAGTTCTTC; D: .; size: many; J: TRBJ2-1; V: TRBV2
CDR3: CASSAYGTDTQYF; DNA: TGTGCCAGTAGTGCCTATGGCACAGATACGCAGTATTTT; D: .; size: few; J: TRBJ2-3; V: TRBV19
CDR3: CAWSVSGSGYEQYF; DNA: TGTGCCTGGAGTGTCAGCGGGAGCGGCTACGAGCAGTACTTC; D: TRBD2; size: many; J: TRBJ2-7; V: TRBV30
CDR3: CASEGLEGTGELFF; DNA: TGTGCCAGCGAGGGACTAGAAGGCACCGGGGAGCTGTTTTTT; D: TRBD2; size: many; J: TRBJ2-2; V: TRBV2
CDR3: CATSDSTSGSFYEQYF; DNA: TGTGCCACCAGTGATTCGACTAGCGGGAGCTTTTACGAGCAGTACTTC; D: TRBD2; size: .; J: TRBJ2-7; V: TRBV7-2
CDR3: CASSLSGRGLSGELFF; DNA: TGTGCCAGCAGTTTAAGTGGCAGGGGCTTATCCGGGGAGCTGTTTTTT; D: .; size: few; J: TRBJ2-2; V: TRBV12-3/TRBV12-4
CDR3: CAWKVRGNNSPLHF; DNA: TGTGCCTGGAAAGTCAGGGGAAATAATTCACCCCTCCACTTT; D: .; size: many; J: TRBJ1-6; V: TRBV30
CDR3: CASSFWVRNTGELFF; DNA: TGTGCCAGCAGCTTCTGGGTCAGAAACACCGGGGAGCTGTTTTTT; D: .; size: many; J: TRBJ2-2; V: TRBV7-3
CDR3: CASSLQPVTNEKLFF; DNA: TGTGCCAGCAGTTTGCAACCGGTAACTAATGAAAAACTGTTTTTT; D: .; size: many; J: TRBJ1-4; V: TRBV12-3/TRBV12-4
CDR3: CASSLGLADSTDTQYF; DNA: TGTGCCAGCAGCTTGGGACTAGCGGATAGCACAGATACGCAGTATTTT; D: TRBD2; size: .; J: TRBJ2-3; V: TRBV7-2